These 22 T cell receptor beta chains originate from one sample sequenced in a study of cytomegalovirus exposure and HLA in healthy donors. The PCR was carried out with 60 Vbeta primers and 13 Jbeta primers. Only in-frame clones appear in the TCRdb table, and some are missing; sequencing was by immunoSEQ multiplex PCR. The sample lists 65,000 to 95,000 clones, over 75% occurring once. Sequences were obtained from PBMCs. These TCRs come from a male donor in good health and CMV-seropositive.

The chain carries TRBV27 and TRBJ1-2, with TRBD1 matching over 9 bases. The J segment lost 1 base and the V segment lost 0 bases, leaving 3 bases of the junction unmatched. The CDR3 is 16 amino acids. From germline, CDR1 is MNHEY and CDR2 SMNVEV (reference sequence). DNA for the CDR3: TGTGCCAGCAGTTTATCGTACAGGGGGCATAACTATGGCTACACCTTC. Translating gives CASSLSYRGHNYGYTF.

This clone was seen more than once but under ten times. The V and J genes are TRBV5-4 and TRBJ2-7, with a possible D match to TRBD1 (6 bases). Deletions cut 3 bases from V and 0 bases from J, with 7 bases between. Germline V gene data show CDR1 as SGHNT and CDR2 as YYREEE (reference sequence). The CDR3 covers 13 residues. CDR3 amino acids: CASSSDSSYEQYF. CDR3 in DNA: TGTGCCAGCAGCTCGGACAGCTCCTACGAGCAGTACTTC.

This sequence joins TRBV7-9 and TRBJ2-1; TRBD2 aligns across 7 bases. J gave up 2 bases and V 4 bases, and 11 bases lay outside the gene matches. CDR3 length: 17 residues. From germline, CDR1 is SEHNR and CDR2 FQNEAQ (reference sequence). The CDR3 loop reads CASSSKVGLAAYNEQFF. CDR3 DNA: TGTGCCAGCAGCTCAAAAGTAGGCCTAGCGGCCTACAATGAGCAGTTCTTC.

The J gene is TRBJ2-1, the V gene TRBV5-6; TRBD2 might be the D (7 bases). The V end lost 4 bases, the J end lost 12 bases, and 23 bases lay between the germline ends. CDR1 is SGHDT, CDR2 YYEEEE, per germline. The CDR3 has 15 amino acids. CDR3 sequence (DNA): TGTGCCAGCAGCCCCTGGGGAGGGGGACGCCACGGGCAGTTCTTC. The encoded protein is CASSPWGGGRHGQFF. The whole variable domain, filled in from reference TRBV5-6 and TRBJ2-1, reads DAGVTQSPTHLIKTRGQQVTLRCSPKSGHDTVSWYQQALGQGPQFIFQYYEEEERQRGNFPDRFSGHQFPNYSSELNVNALLLGDSALYLCASSPWGGGRHGQFFGPGTRLTVL.

This chain joins TRBV11-2 and TRBJ2-7; 7 nucleotides agree with TRBD2. The CDR3 is made up of 16 amino acids. From germline, CDR1 is SGHAT and CDR2 FQNNGV. The J segment lost 3 bases and the V segment lost 1 base, leaving 9 bases of the junction unmatched. The CDR3 spells CASSLGLGLGNYEQYF. CDR3 bases: TGTGCCAGCAGCTTAGGGTTAGGACTAGGAAACTACGAGCAGTACTTC. Full variable domain (missing parts from reference TRBV11-2 and TRBJ2-7): EAGVAQSPRYKIIEKRQSVAFWCNPISGHATLYWYQQILGQGPKLLIQFQNNGVVDDSQLPKDRFSAERLKGVDSTLKIQPAKLEDSAVYLCASSLGLGLGNYEQYFGPGTRLTVT.

This clone is a singleton in its sample. The V gene is TRBV2, the J gene TRBJ2-5; 9 nucleotides match TRBD1. V was pared by 5 bases and J by 0 bases, with 7 bases of the junction left unmatched. The CDR3 length is 16 residues. Germline loops: CDR1 SNHLY, CDR2 FYNNEI. The CDR3 nucleotides are TGTGCCAGCAGTTCTGGGACAGGGCTGCACCAAGAGACCCAGTACTTC. Residues: CASSSGTGLHQETQYF.

The V and J genes are TRBV2 and TRBJ1-5, with D maybe TRBD1 (6 bases). The CDR3 has 14 amino acids. V shed 8 bases and J shed 4 bases, with 15 bases lying between them. CDR1 and CDR2 (germline): SNHLY, FYNNEI. The CDR3 protein is CASQGQRVNQPQHF. DNA for the CDR3: TGTGCCAGCCAGGGACAAAGGGTTAATCAGCCCCAGCATTTT.

The V and J genes are TRBV7-2 and TRBJ1-5, with D unclear. The CDR3 is 14 residues long. V was pared by 4 bases and J by 12 bases, with 19 bases between. From germline, CDR1 is SGHTA and CDR2 FQGNSA. CDR3: CASSSDTVGRHQHF. CDR3 nucleotide sequence: TGTGCCAGCAGCTCTGACACGGTCGGGAGACACCAGCATTTT.

This rearrangement joins TRBV5-1 to TRBJ1-2; possibly TRBD1 for D (5 bases). V was clipped by 0 bases and J by 5 bases, with 11 bases between them. The CDR3 has 14 amino acids. Germline V gives CDR1 SGHRS, CDR2 YFSETQ. The CDR3 sequence: CASSLELGGYGYTF. CDR3 sequence (DNA): TGCGCCAGCAGCTTGGAATTGGGGGGATATGGCTACACCTTC.

The chain recombines TRBV10-3 with TRBJ2-5; tentative D call: TRBD2 (5 bases). The DNA end is more similar to TRBJ2-7, so the J call may be wrong. This CDR3 comprises 14 residues. CDR1 and CDR2 (germline): ENHRY, SYGVKD. This CDR3 is CAISDEGSGYEQYF. Written as DNA, the CDR3 is TGTGCCATCAGTGACGAAGGGAGTGGGTACGAGCAGTACTTC.

The chain uses TRBV5-1 and TRBJ2-7; a possible D gene is TRBD1 (6 bases). CDR1 and CDR2 (germline): SGHRS, YFSETQ. The CDR3 runs to 16 residues. Trimming took off 0 bases at V and 0 bases at J, with 13 bases between the two ends. In nucleotides, the CDR3 is TGCGCCAGCAGCTTGGATCCCGACAGGAGCTCCTACGAGCAGTACTTC. This sequence encodes CASSLDPDRSSYEQYF.

The rearrangement joins TRBV10-3 to TRBJ2-2; no reliable D call. CDR3 length equals 16 residues. V lost 4 bases to trimming and J lost 0 bases, with 12 bases between them. Germline assignment: CDR1 ENHRY and CDR2 SYGVKD. The CDR3 loop reads CAISAYRVPNTGELFF. The DNA for the CDR3 is TGTGCCATCAGTGCTTACCGGGTGCCGAACACCGGGGAGCTGTTTTTT.

This clone has only one observation. The chain carries TRBV4-2 and TRBJ2-7; 7 nucleotides align to TRBD1. Germline-derived CDR1 and CDR2 are LGHNA and YNFKEQ. V lost 0 bases, J lost 1 base, and 6 bases stayed unmatched. The CDR3 contains 16 residues. The CDR3 DNA is TGTGCCAGCAGCCAAGACCCCTCGGACAGGTCCTACGAGCAGTACTTC. Its protein product is CASSQDPSDRSYEQYF.

The V gene is TRBV9, the J gene TRBJ2-7, with no clear D. Germline V gene data show CDR1 as SGDLS and CDR2 as YYNGEE. The ends were cut back, 0 bases at V and 4 bases at J, with 14 bases in the middle. This CDR3 has 15 amino acids. The CDR3 DNA reads as TGTGCCAGCAGCGTAGCCGATAGTCGATCGTACGAGCAGTACTTC. This encodes CASSVADSRSYEQYF.

The rearrangement links TRBV9 to TRBJ2-5; 10 bases are a match to TRBD1. CDR3 size: 16 residues. V lost 0 bases and J lost 6; bases outside the gene matches: 8. Germline loops: CDR1 SGDLS, CDR2 YYNGEE. This CDR3 reads CASSVEGQGVAQTQYF. CDR3 sequence (DNA): TGTGCCAGCAGCGTAGAAGGACAGGGGGTCGCACAGACCCAGTACTTC.

The V and J genes are TRBV28 and TRBJ2-7, with TRBD2 identical over 12 bases. The CDR3 runs 13 residues. Germline trimming cut 11 bases from V and 3 bases from J; bases unmatched to any gene: 5. Germline V gene sequence: CDR1 MDHEN, CDR2 SYDVKM. The CDR3 DNA is TGTGCCGGCTCTAGCGGGGGGGGCTACGAGCAGTACTTC. This sequence encodes CAGSSGGGYEQYF.

The chain has TRBV7-9 and TRBJ2-5; D may be TRBD2 (6 bases). Trimming removed 1 base at V and 1 base at J, with 10 bases between. The V gene's germline CDR1 is SEHNR and CDR2 FQNEAQ (reference sequence). The CDR3 runs to 15 residues. In DNA form, the CDR3 reads TGTGCCAGCAGCTTAGTGGGACTCATCCAAGAGACCCAGTACTTC. It codes for CASSLVGLIQETQYF.

V and J are TRBV10-3 and TRBJ2-3; the match to TRBD2 covers 11 bases. Trimming at V came to 2 bases and at J to 5 bases, leaving 0 bases not matched to a gene. The germline gives CDR1 ENHRY, CDR2 SYGVKD. The CDR3 is made up of 14 amino acids. The CDR3 DNA reads TGTGCCATCAGTGAGGGACTAGCGGGAGATACGCAGTATTTT. Its protein is CAISEGLAGDTQYF.

There are a few counts of this clone. The V gene is TRBV6-5, the J gene TRBJ2-5, with 7 bases fitting TRBD2. This CDR3 has 16 residues. Germline V lookup: CDR1 MNHEY, CDR2 SVGAGI. With 2 bases clipped from V and 5 bases from J, the junction kept 11 bases outside the gene matches. This chain's CDR3 is CASSYGGGSRQETQYF. As DNA, the CDR3 is TGTGCCAGCAGTTACGGTGGCGGGAGTAGGCAGGAGACCCAGTACTTC.

The V and J genes are TRBV15 and TRBJ1-4, with D possibly being TRBD1 (5 bases). The V end lost 5 bases, the J end lost 4 bases, and 17 bases lay between the germline ends. Germline CDR1 reads LNHNV; CDR2 reads YYDKDF (reference sequence). The length of the CDR3 is 16 residues. CDR3 loop: CATSGNPGVGNEKLFF. The CDR3 DNA reads TGTGCCACCAGCGGTAACCCGGGGGTTGGTAATGAAAAACTGTTTTTT.

CDR3 nucleotides: TGTGCCAGCATACGTGGGAGGGGAGAGACCCAGTACTTC. It yields the protein CASIRGRGETQYF. The gene calls are TRBV2 and TRBJ2-5, with 7 bases fitting TRBD2. Losses at the gene ends were 7 bases for V and 4 bases for J; bases not matched to a gene: 6. Germline CDR1 reads SNHLY; CDR2 reads FYNNEI. The CDR3 totals 13 residues.

This clone came up a few times. The rearrangement joins TRBV6-4 to TRBJ2-1; maybe TRBD2 (9 bases). The CDR3 runs 15 residues. Germline loops: CDR1 MRHNA, CDR2 SNTAGT. The germline V and J ends were trimmed by 4 bases and 8 bases, with 18 bases remaining between them. The CDR3 bases are TGTGCCAGCAGTGCCCTAGCGGGACAGGTTGATGAGCAGTTCTTC. This codes for CASSALAGQVDEQFF.